The entry below gives a single T cell receptor (beta chain) sequence along with its context. A few counts support this clone. Its antigen is unknown. No much larger clone exists at a distance of one base, and base qualities are not known. The data are from a study of neoadjuvant anti-PD-1 for oral cavity cancer (dated by TCRdb to 2020 to 2022). For context, the study as a whole: Patients mostly received three to four biweekly doses of nivolumab at 3 mg/kg before curative-intent surgical resection. A fourth nivolumab dose was given around day 43 to patients without progression, and definitive surgical resection was performed in those patients on days 50-56. Patients with complete response, partial response or stable disease by RECIST 1.1 were defined as responders, whereas patients with progression were defined as non-responders. The parent correlative cohort included some 13 patients, with an approximately 34% response rate.

General findings and caveats noted by the study authors: TCR analyses included only a few patients per response group, and the authors called for larger cohorts for validation. Higher pretreatment blood Treg/Th17 ratios correlated with higher pretreatment blood TCRbeta clonality and lower post-treatment tumor TCRbeta clonality. After neoadjuvant nivolumab, T cell clonality (Gini index) in PBMCs was significantly higher in non-responders than in responders.

Read against the paper, the sample's time point label means: after neoadjuvant nivolumab, at surgical resection. The patients had newly diagnosed stage II-IVA oral cavity squamous cell carcinoma and had not received any prior systemic or radiation treatment. The cohort was composed of patients with HPV-negative, locally advanced oral cavity squamous cell carcinoma. No culture maintenance or expansion was done, as the peripheral blood mononuclear cells went straight to analysis. The samples were drawn from a longitudinal correlative study tied to a single-arm phase II trial testing neoadjuvant nivolumab in oral cavity squamous cell carcinoma. Genomic DNA-based TCRbeta sequencing was performed on subject-matched pre- and post-treatment PBMCs and tumors from three responders and three non-responders. Peripheral blood mononuclear cells were drawn once before nivolumab treatment and a second time after treatment, when surgery took place. Genomic DNA was isolated from PBMCs using the Maxwell RSC DNA from Cells kit.

The CDR3 runs 14 residues from the cysteine to the phenylalanine. CDR3 DNA only is kept here, 42 bases in frame from base 1. The junction shows trimming of 4 bases on V and 5 bases on J, plus 14 bases between the germline ends. Taken from the germline V gene, the CDR1 and CDR2 loops are MNHEY and SVGAGI. PBMC libraries used mostly approximately 500 ng of input genomic DNA for deep sequencing, with six replicates per sample. TCRbeta libraries were prepared with the immunoSEQ hsTCRbeta kit according to the manufacturer's instructions. The completed libraries were mixed into a single pool at 3 nM, then sequenced with an Illumina NovaSeq 6000 S4 flow cell. From the authors' description of their analysis: Raw data preprocessing and quality control were performed with the immunoSEQ Analyzer. The analysis was restricted to productive rearrangements, with each unique CDR3 amino acid sequence defining a clonotype. Using the R package tcR, the researchers computed the Gini-Simpson index as their estimate of repertoire clonality. Student's t test was used to compare Gini indices, and Pearson correlation was used to assess associations with tumor size change. This is the immuneACCESS table as TCRdb keeps it, with only in-frame sequences that have V and J called. A part of the clones is gone; compared with another copy, unresolved V genes explain less than half, and the rest is unexplained. That table furnishes V, J and clone size, whereas the DNA furnished D and trimming. Recorded for this sample are around 7,200 clones; 62% of them occurred a single time. The top ten constitute roughly 3.2% of the sample.

This TCR derives from a person aged 35-80 years with oral cavity squamous cell carcinoma. The sample in question was PBMCs, obtained after nivolumab (anti-PD-1) treatment. This chain joins TRBV6-5 to TRBJ1-1; the D gene remains uncertain. For the CDR3, the sequence is CASSLGRAWTEAFF. The DNA is TGTGCCAGCAGTTTGGGCCGAGCTTGGACTGAAGCTTTCTTT.